Listed below are T cell receptor beta chains from one sample, sequenced in a study of T cell responses to AZD1222 COVID-19 vaccine. Method: immunoSEQ multiplex PCR; TCRdb's copy keeps in-frame clones and lacks some. The sample gives around 44,000 clones, just over 85% of which show up once; 5.5% to 8% is in the top ten. Material: peripheral blood, obtained 28 days after the second AZD1222 dose. The receptor set was obtained from an adult who received the AZD1222 COVID-19 vaccine. CDR3s include the opening cysteine and the closing phenylalanine or tryptophan. A D gene is named only where the DNA matches it firmly. Expanded clones are given a class, and other clones once, few, many or no size at all.

TRBV28	TRBJ2-5	.	.	CASSTQRTYQETQYF	TGTGCCAGCAGTACCCAACGGACGTACCAAGAGACCCAGTACTTC
TRBV5-1	TRBJ2-3	.	.	CASSTTTPGRWATDTQYF	TGCGCCAGCAGCACGACGACCCCAGGGAGGTGGGCCACAGATACGCAGTATTTT
TRBV19	TRBJ2-4	TRBD2	.	CASRSGGRVDIQYF	TGTGCCAGTAGGTCTGGCGGGAGGGTAGACATTCAGTACTTC
TRBV11-2	TRBJ2-3	TRBD2	.	CASSVGTSGSTDTQYF	TGTGCCAGCAGCGTGGGGACTAGCGGGAGCACAGATACGCAGTATTTT
TRBV3-1/TRBV3-2	TRBJ2-2	.	.	CASSQDLWELFF	TGTGCCAGCAGCCAAGATCTATGGGAGCTGTTTTTT
TRBV7-6	TRBJ2-1	.	.	CASSLDIGLAVYNEQFF	TGTGCCAGCAGCTTAGACATCGGGCTAGCAGTGTACAATGAGCAGTTCTTC
TRBV25-1	TRBJ1-2	.	.	CASSEYGGGGNYGYTF	TGTGCCAGCAGTGAATATGGAGGAGGGGGTAACTATGGCTACACCTTC
TRBV11-2	TRBJ1-1	.	.	CASSLDQERRIAEAFF	TGTGCCAGCAGCTTAGATCAGGAAAGGAGAATCGCTGAAGCTTTCTTT
TRBV5-6	TRBJ2-3	TRBD2	.	CASSLGEGGGTDTQYF	TGTGCCAGCAGCCTGGGGGAGGGTGGGGGCACAGATACGCAGTATTTT
TRBV27	TRBJ2-2	.	.	CASSPPYTGELFF	TGTGCCAGCAGCCCCCCCTACACCGGGGAGCTGTTTTTT
TRBV5-5	TRBJ1-1	.	.	CASSLAAGANTEAFF	TGTGCCAGCAGCTTGGCCGCAGGGGCGAACACTGAAGCTTTCTTT
TRBV28	TRBJ2-2	TRBD2	large	CASSPTSASGELFF	TGTGCCAGCAGTCCGACTAGCGCTTCCGGGGAGCTGTTTTTT
TRBV5-8	TRBJ2-7	.	.	CASSPWQGISYEQYF	TGTGCCAGCAGCCCGTGGCAGGGGATCTCCTACGAGCAGTACTTC
TRBV27	TRBJ1-2	.	once	CASSLSPSQGYTF	TGTGCCAGCAGTTTATCCCCCTCTCAGGGCTACACCTTC
TRBV4-3	TRBJ1-3	.	few	CASSQDNSRSGNTIYF	TGCGCCAGCAGCCAAGACAACAGCCGCTCTGGAAACACCATATATTTT
TRBV12-3/TRBV12-4	TRBJ2-5	.	.	CASLAPLQETQYF	TGTGCCAGTCTAGCACCTCTCCAAGAGACCCAGTACTTC
TRBV11-2	TRBJ2-7	.	.	CASSLGGSLYEQYF	TGTGCCAGCAGCTTAGGCGGATCCCTCTACGAGCAGTACTTC
TRBV2	TRBJ1-6	.	.	CASSELGRISSPLHF	TGTGCCAGCAGTGAATTGGGGCGTATTTCTTCACCCCTCCACTTT
TRBV5-1	TRBJ2-2	TRBD2	few	CASSLRPMAGGSGELFF	TGCGCCAGCAGCTTGAGGCCTATGGCGGGAGGATCCGGGGAGCTGTTTTTT
TRBV27	TRBJ1-5	.	.	CASSREGQPQHF	TGTGCCAGCAGTCGGGAGGGTCAGCCCCAGCATTTT
TRBV2	TRBJ1-1	.	.	CASSETTEAFF	TGTGCCAGCAGTGAGACCACTGAAGCTTTCTTT
TRBV19	TRBJ2-5	.	.	CASGWGAAEVETQYF	TGTGCCAGTGGGTGGGGGGCAGCCGAGGTGGAGACCCAGTACTTC